A selection of T cell receptor beta chains follows, all from one sample in a study of blood T cell repertoires in COVID-19. Using immunoSEQ multiplex PCR, the repertoire was profiled, and TCRdb retains in-frame clones only, with some absent. The sample comprises around 260,000 clones, 80% to 90% of which are singletons, and 8% to 9.5% rests with the top ten. Material for sequencing was peripheral blood. These receptors all stem from a woman in her fifties or sixties who had recovered from COVID-19. The CDR3 runs from the conserved cysteine through the conserved F or W. D genes are given only for firm matches. Size is omitted from some rows. Given values are once, few, many or a class for expanded clones.

clone_size j_call d_call v_call cdr3_nt cdr3_aa
. TRBJ2-1 TRBD2 TRBV28 TGTGCCAGCAGTTCGCCGACTAGCGGGAGTAGGGGTGAGCAGTTCTTC CASSSPTSGSRGEQFF
. TRBJ1-2 . TRBV28 TGTGCCAGCATTACTAGGCGGGAGCTTCCGGGGGGCTACACCTTC CASITRRELPGGYTF
few TRBJ1-5 . TRBV27 TGTGCCAGCAAACTACCGACAGGCCCCGAGCATTTT CASKLPTGPEHF
. TRBJ2-2 . TRBV2 TGTGCCAGCAGAGGTATGACAGGTCTGGTCACCGGGGAGCTGTTTTTT CASRGMTGLVTGELFF
. TRBJ2-7 . TRBV19 TGTGCCAGTAGTATAGCCAAGGGAGACTACGAGCAGTACTTC CASSIAKGDYEQYF
. TRBJ2-3 . TRBV27 TGTGCCAGCAGTTTACGGCGCGGGGACTTCACAGATACGCAGTATTTT CASSLRRGDFTDTQYF
. TRBJ2-5 TRBD2 TRBV2 TGTGCCAGCAGGCCGGGACTAGCAAGGGGAGAGACCCAGTACTTC CASRPGLARGETQYF
few TRBJ2-1 . TRBV7-3 TGTGCCAGCAGCTTAAGTCAGGGTACCTACAATGAGCAGTTCTTC CASSLSQGTYNEQFF
few TRBJ2-7 TRBD2 TRBV7-2 TGTGCCAGCAGCTTGAGACTAGCGGGGAACTACGAGCAGTACTTC CASSLRLAGNYEQYF
. TRBJ2-7 TRBD1 TRBV6-2/TRBV6-3 TGTGCCAGCAGTTTCAGGACAGGGAAGCAGTACTTC CASSFRTGKQYF
. TRBJ2-3 TRBD2 TRBV7-2 TGTGCCAGCAGCCACCAACGGGGCGGGAGGGCCTTCGCAGATACGCAGTATTTT CASSHQRGGRAFADTQYF
. TRBJ2-2 . TRBV6-5 TGTGCCAGCAGCACGGGACTTCCGAGGACCGGGGAGCTGTTTTTT CASSTGLPRTGELFF
. TRBJ1-3 TRBD1 TRBV7-3 TGTGCCAGCAGCCCGACAGGGAACGGAAACACCATATATTTT CASSPTGNGNTIYF
once TRBJ2-2 TRBD1 TRBV27 TGTGCCAGCAGTCTACGAATCCGGGACAGGGTATTCCCCGGGGAGCTGTTTTTT CASSLRIRDRVFPGELFF
. TRBJ2-1 . TRBV4-3 TGCGCCAGCAGCCAAGACCGGAGCTCCTACAATGAGCAGTTCTTC CASSQDRSSYNEQFF
. TRBJ2-3 . TRBV28 TGTGCCAGCAGTTTGGAGGGCCTATCCAGCACAGATACGCAGTATTTT CASSLEGLSSTDTQYF
once TRBJ2-3 TRBD2 TRBV4-3 TGCGCCAGCAGCCAAGACCCTAGCGGGGCAACTAGCACAGATACGCAGTATTTT CASSQDPSGATSTDTQYF
. TRBJ2-2 TRBD2 TRBV5-1 TGCGCCAGCAGCTTCCGTACTAGCGGAGACACCGGGGAGCTGTTTTTT CASSFRTSGDTGELFF
. TRBJ1-2 . TRBV29-1 TGCAGCGTTGCCCTTTCAGGGCATGGCTACACCTTC CSVALSGHGYTF
. TRBJ2-2 . TRBV19 TGTGCCAGTAGAGTGGGGAGCTCGGGCACCGGGGAGCTGTTTTTT CASRVGSSGTGELFF
many TRBJ2-5 TRBD1 TRBV28 TGTGCCAGCGGACAGGGATCCATGTGGGACCAAGAGACCCAGTACTTC CASGQGSMWDQETQYF
. TRBJ2-5 TRBD2 TRBV4-3 TGCGCCAGCAGCCAAACTAGCGGGGTTCAAGAGACCCAGTACTTC CASSQTSGVQETQYF
once TRBJ1-5 . TRBV7-8 TGTGCCAGCAGCCTCAACACCATAAATCAGCCCCAGCATTTT CASSLNTINQPQHF
. TRBJ2-3 . TRBV19 TGTGCCAGTACCCCAGGCCCGGGGACAGATACGCAGTATTTT CASTPGPGTDTQYF
. TRBJ2-7 TRBD2 TRBV7-2 TGTGCCAGCAGCTTAGCAATCACTAGCGGGGGGTCTGCCTACGAGCAGTACTTC CASSLAITSGGSAYEQYF
. TRBJ2-7 . TRBV7-2 TGTGCCAGCAGCCCGGACTGGAGCTCCTACGAGCAGTACTTC CASSPDWSSYEQYF
. TRBJ1-5 TRBD1 TRBV18 TGTGCCAGCTCACTACAGGGGGCTGAACAGCCCCAGCATTTT CASSLQGAEQPQHF
. TRBJ1-4 TRBD1 TRBV6-6 TGTGCCAGCAGTCCCGACAGGGGATTTAATATAGGTGAAAAACTGTTTTTT CASSPDRGFNIGEKLFF
. TRBJ2-3 TRBD2 TRBV7-2 TGTGCCAGTCTCCGGGCGGGAGGGTCTGGGGAGACGCAGTATTTT CASLRAGGSGETQYF
. TRBJ2-2 TRBD2 TRBV28 TGTGCCAGTAGCGGGGGGAACTGGAACACCGGGGAGCTGTTTTTT CASSGGNWNTGELFF